The entry that follows covers one T cell receptor beta chain sequence. What it binds is unknown. The data are from a study of CD8 T cells in ankylosing spondylitis. Findings and caveats of the study: As for the disease-linked clones, they showed a CD8+ phenotype and occurred at relatively low frequencies in peripheral blood. It was reported that disease-linked clones were significantly enriched in matched ankylosing spondylitis synovial fluid. What seemed typical of ankylosing spondylitis blood was a TCR beta motif built from roughly eight highly homologous variants.

The CDR3 is 14 amino acids. Trimming shortened V by 7 bases and J by 1 base, and 11 bases separated the two germline ends. Germline CDR1 is MNHEY and CDR2 is SVGEGT. By quantitative 5'-RACE with molecular barcodes, the TCR beta libraries were made. TCRdb redid the calling of the 5' RACE reads with MiXCR, one entry per CDR3 protein. The top ten hold 14% of the sample, which has a few hundred thousand distinct CDR3 sequences, 6% to 8.5% seen once. The rearrangement links TRBV6-2 or TRBV6-3 to TRBJ1-5; tentatively, D is TRBD1 (5 bases). Sequencing was done on a sample of blood, either unsorted or a sorted T cell fraction (not recorded which). This TCR was sampled from a male donor with ankylosing spondylitis. CDR3 sequence: CASKVGVSNQPQHF. CDR3 DNA sequence: TGTGCCAGCAAAGTAGGGGTGAGCAATCAGCCCCAGCATTTT.